This paragraph covers one TCR beta chain sequence. What it binds is unknown. The V end was cut by 4 bases, the J end by 6 bases, with 15 bases between. The CDR3 contains 14 residues. Germline V gene sequence: CDR1 SGHRS, CDR2 YFSETQ. The data were obtained in a study of beta chain features in type 1 diabetes. Study information: Cell yields, age and gender were similar between patients and healthy donors.

Cells sorted by CD45RO/CCR7/CD25/CD127/CD95/CD27 comprised CD4+ naive, central memory, regulatory and stem cell-like memory cells. Study-level results: Across all four CD4+ subsets, people with type 1 diabetes showed modestly shorter TCRB CDR3s.

Expressed TCRB transcripts were sequenced after all isolated RNA was converted to cDNA. TCRdb's table, derived via immunoSEQ multiplex PCR, lists solely in-frame clones and lacks some. The sample holds about 640,000 clones, 9.5% to 15% seen once. This TCR came from a man between 25 and 39 years old with type 1 diabetes. V usage is TRBV5-1 and J usage is TRBJ2-3, with D maybe TRBD1 (6 bases). Sample: naive CD4+ T cells from blood. CDR3 nucleotide sequence: TGCGCCAGCAGCGTCAGGGGCCAAGGGGATACGCAGTATTTT. Translation: CASSVRGQGDTQYF.